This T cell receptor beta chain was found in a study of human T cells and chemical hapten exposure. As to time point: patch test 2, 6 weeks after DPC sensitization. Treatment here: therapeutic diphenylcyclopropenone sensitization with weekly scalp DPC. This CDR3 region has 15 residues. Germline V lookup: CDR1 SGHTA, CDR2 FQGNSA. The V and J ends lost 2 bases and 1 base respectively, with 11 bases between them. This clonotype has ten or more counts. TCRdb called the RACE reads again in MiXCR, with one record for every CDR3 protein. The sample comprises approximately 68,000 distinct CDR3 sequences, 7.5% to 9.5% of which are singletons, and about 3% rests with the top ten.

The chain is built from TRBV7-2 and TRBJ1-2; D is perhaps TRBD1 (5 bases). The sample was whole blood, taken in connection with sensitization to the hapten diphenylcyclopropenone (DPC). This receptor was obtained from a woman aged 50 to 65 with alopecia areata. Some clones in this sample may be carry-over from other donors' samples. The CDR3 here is CASSLFGGGNYGYTF. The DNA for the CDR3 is TGTGCCAGCAGCTTATTCGGGGGAGGTAACTATGGCTACACCTTC.